This TCR beta chain comes out of a study of T cell repertoires and Cas9 in healthy adults. For the study at large: Characterization of SpCas9-reactive CD4 and CD8 T cells covered multi-effector potency, cytotoxicity and lineage.

Repertoires were generated with immunoSEQ multiplex PCR, while TCRdb's copy carries only in-frame clones and drops some. The sample includes around 20,000 clones, roughly nine tenths seen only once; the top ten take around 0.62%. The CDR3 is 12 residues long. Germline lookup yields CDR1 SGHRS and CDR2 YFSETQ. With 4 bases removed from V and 7 bases from J, the gap between germline ends came to 9 bases. This TCR came from a human donor in good health. The rearrangement joins TRBV5-1 to TRBJ2-1; D ambiguous. The sample consisted of CD4+ effector T cells (CD127+, CD25-, CD137-, CD154-) from PBMCs; culture status not recorded. The CDR3 DNA sequence: TGCGCCAGCAGCGCCCTGTTAAATGAGCAGTTCTTC. Translating it yields CASSALLNEQFF.